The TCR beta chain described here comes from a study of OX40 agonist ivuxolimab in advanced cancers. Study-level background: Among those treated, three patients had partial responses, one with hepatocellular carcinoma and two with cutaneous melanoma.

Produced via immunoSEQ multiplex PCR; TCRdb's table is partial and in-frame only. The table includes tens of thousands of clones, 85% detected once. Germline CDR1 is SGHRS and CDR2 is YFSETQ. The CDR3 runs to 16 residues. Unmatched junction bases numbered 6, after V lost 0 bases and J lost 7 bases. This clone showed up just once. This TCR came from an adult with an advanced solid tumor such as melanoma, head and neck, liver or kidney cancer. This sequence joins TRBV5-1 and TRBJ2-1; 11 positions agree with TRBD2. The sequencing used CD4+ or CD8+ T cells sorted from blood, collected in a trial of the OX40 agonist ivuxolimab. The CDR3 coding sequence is TGCGCCAGCAGCTTGGTTCTAGCGGGGGGTAGGAATGAGCAGTTCTTC. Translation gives CASSLVLAGGRNEQFF.